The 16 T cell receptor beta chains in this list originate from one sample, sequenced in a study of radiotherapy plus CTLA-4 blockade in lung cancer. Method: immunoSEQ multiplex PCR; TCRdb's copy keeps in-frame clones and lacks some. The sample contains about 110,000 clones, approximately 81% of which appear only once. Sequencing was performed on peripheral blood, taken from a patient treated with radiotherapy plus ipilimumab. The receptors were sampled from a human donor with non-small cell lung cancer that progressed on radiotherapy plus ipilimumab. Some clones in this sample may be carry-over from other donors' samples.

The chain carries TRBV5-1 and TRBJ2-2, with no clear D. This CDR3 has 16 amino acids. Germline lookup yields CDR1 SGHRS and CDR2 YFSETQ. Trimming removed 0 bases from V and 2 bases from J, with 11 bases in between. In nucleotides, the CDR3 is TGCGCCAGCAGCTTGGAGACTCCTGTAAACACCGGGGAGCTGTTTTTT. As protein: CASSLETPVNTGELFF.

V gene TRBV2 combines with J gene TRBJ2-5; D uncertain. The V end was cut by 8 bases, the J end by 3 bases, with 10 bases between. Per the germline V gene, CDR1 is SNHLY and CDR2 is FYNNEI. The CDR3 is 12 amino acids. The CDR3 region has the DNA TGTGCCAGCCTCCTCTCCAAAGAGACCCAGTACTTC. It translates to CASLLSKETQYF. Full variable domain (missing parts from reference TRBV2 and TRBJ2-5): EPEVTQTPSHQVTQMGQEVILRCVPISNHLYFYWYRQILGQKVEFLVSFYNNEISEKSEIFDDQFSVERPDGSNFTLKIRSTKLEDSAMYFCASLLSKETQYFGPGTRLLVL.

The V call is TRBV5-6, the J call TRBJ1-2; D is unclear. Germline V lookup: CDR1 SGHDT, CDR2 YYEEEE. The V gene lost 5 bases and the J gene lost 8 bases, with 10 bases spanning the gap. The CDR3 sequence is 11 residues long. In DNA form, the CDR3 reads TGTGCCAGCAGGGCCACGGGGGGCTACACCTTC. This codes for CASRATGGYTF.

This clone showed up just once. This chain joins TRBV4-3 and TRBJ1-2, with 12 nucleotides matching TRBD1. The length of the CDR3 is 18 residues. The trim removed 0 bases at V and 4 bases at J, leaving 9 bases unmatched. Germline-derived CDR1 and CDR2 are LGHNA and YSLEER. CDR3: CASSQDLVGTGGFYGYTF. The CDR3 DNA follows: TGCGCCAGCAGCCAAGATTTAGTTGGGACAGGGGGCTTCTATGGCTACACCTTC.

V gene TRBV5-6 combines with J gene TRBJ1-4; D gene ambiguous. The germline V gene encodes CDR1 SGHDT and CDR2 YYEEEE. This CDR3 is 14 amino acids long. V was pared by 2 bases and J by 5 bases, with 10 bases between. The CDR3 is CASSFSYGNEKLFF. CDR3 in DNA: TGTGCCAGCAGCTTTAGTTACGGGAATGAAAAACTGTTTTTT.

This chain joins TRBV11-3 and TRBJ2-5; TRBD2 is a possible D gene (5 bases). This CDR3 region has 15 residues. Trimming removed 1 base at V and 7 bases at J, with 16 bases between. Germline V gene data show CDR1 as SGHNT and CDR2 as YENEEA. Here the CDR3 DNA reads TGTGCCAGCAGCTTAGTTCGCGGAAGGAGGTTGACCCAGTACTTC. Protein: CASSLVRGRRLTQYF.

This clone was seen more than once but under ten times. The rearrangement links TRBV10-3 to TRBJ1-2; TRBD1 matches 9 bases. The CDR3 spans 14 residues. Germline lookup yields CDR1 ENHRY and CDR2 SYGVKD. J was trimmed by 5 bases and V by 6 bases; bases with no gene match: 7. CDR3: CAISLDRGDYGYTF. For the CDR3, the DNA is TGTGCCATCAGCTTGGACAGGGGTGATTATGGCTACACCTTC.

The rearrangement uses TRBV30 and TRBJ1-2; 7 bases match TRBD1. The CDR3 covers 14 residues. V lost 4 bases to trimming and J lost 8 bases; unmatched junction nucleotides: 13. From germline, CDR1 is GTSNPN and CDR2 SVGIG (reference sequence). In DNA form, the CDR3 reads TGTGCCTGGACCAAGGACAGGTTACGGGGAGGCTACACCTTC. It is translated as CAWTKDRLRGGYTF.

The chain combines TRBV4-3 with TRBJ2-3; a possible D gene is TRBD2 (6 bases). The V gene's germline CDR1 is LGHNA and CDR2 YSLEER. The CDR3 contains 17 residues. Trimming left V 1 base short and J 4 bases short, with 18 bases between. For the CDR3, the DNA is TGCGCCAGCAGCCAAGGACCACTGGGGGGAGTGGCAGATACGCAGTATTTT. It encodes CASSQGPLGGVADTQYF.

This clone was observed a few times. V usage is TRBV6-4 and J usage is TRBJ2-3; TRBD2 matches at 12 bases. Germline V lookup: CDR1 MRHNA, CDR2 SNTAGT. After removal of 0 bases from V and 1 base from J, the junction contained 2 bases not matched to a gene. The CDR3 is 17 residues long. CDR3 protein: CASSDSASGGGTDTQYF. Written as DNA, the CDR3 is TGTGCCAGCAGTGACTCGGCTAGCGGGGGGGGCACAGATACGCAGTATTTT.

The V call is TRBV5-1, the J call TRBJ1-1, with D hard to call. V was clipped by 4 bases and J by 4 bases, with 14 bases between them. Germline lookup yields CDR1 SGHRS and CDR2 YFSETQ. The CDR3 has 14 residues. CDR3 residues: CASSRPGPLTEAFF. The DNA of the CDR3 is TGCGCCAGCAGCCGTCCAGGACCCCTCACTGAAGCTTTCTTT.

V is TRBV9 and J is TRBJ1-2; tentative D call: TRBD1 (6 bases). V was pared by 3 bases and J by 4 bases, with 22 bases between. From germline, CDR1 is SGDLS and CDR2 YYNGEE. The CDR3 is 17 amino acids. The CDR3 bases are TGTGCCAGCAGCGAAATCCCACCCCAGGGGAGCAGCTATGGCTACACCTTC. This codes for CASSEIPPQGSSYGYTF.

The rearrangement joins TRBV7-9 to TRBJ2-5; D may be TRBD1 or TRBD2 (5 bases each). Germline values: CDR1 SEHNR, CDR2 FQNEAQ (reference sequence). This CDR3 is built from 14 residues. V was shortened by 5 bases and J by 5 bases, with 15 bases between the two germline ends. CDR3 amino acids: CASSREWQGETQYF. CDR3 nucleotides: TGTGCCAGCAGCCGGGAATGGCAGGGCGAGACCCAGTACTTC.

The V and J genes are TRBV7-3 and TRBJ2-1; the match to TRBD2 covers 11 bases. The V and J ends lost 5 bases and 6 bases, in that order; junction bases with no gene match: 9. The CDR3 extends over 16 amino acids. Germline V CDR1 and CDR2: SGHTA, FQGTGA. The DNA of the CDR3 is TGTGCCAGCAGCCCCCAGGGACTAGCGGACTTCAATGAGCAGTTCTTC. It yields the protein CASSPQGLADFNEQFF.

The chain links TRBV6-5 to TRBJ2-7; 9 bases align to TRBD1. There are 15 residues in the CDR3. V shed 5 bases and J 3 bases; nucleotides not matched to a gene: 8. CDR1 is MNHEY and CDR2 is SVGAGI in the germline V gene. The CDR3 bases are TGTGCCAGCAGTCGAAAGACAGGGGGGTACTACGAGCAGTACTTC. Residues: CASSRKTGGYYEQYF.

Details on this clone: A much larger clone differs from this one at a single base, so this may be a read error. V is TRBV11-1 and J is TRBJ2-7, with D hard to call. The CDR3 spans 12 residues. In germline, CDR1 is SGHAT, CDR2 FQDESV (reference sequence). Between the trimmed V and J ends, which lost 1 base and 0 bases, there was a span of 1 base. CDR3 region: CASSLDSYEQYF. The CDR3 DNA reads TGTGCCAGCAGCTTAGACTCCTACGAGCAGTACTTC.